This record covers a single TCR beta chain. What it binds is unknown. This sample was included in a study of T cells in Graves' hyperthyroidism and ophthalmopathy. This CDR3 comprises 14 residues. CDR1 WSHSY and CDR2 SAAADI come from the germline V gene. V lost 4 bases, J lost 3 bases, and 6 bases stayed unmatched. What was amplified from RNA transcripts were TCR beta CDR3 regions. Primed by the HTBI set, a first-round RT-PCR was run on the TCR CDR3. TCRdb reanalysed the multiplex PCR reads using MiXCR and keeps one entry per CDR3 protein. The sample lists tens of thousands of distinct CDR3 sequences; approximately 53% were seen once. General study points: Median prediction lead before ophthalmopathy onset was 6 to 8 months with the model.

Across 18 months, stable Graves' hyperthyroidism was marked by no progression to ophthalmopathy. Exclusion of patients followed from uncontrolled infection, other autoimmune disease, pregnancy or lactation. Together with thyroid ultrasound, orbital computed tomography, serum thyroxine and TRAb, clinical symptoms were used for diagnoses. The V gene is TRBV10-2, the J gene TRBJ2-7; 7 nucleotides agree with TRBD1. The sequenced sample consisted of peripheral blood or thyroid tissue (not recorded which). This receptor was taken from a man between 18 and 35 years old with Graves' hyperthyroidism. The CDR3 reads CASSGDQGDYEQYF. DNA of the CDR3: TGCGCCAGCAGTGGGGATCAGGGGGACTACGAGCAGTACTTC.